This TCR beta chain was identified during a study of T-cell memory formation after mild COVID-19. V shed 10 bases and J shed 5 bases, with 24 bases lying between them. The germline V gene encodes CDR1 ENHRY and CDR2 SYGVKD. CDR3 size: 16 residues. TCRdb re-derived calls from the 5' RACE reads in MiXCR, one entry per CDR3 protein. The table has just over 50,000 distinct CDR3 sequences, roughly a tenth seen once. This clonotype is deemed large. The clonotype comes from an adult woman who had mild COVID-19 (a few samples of this study predate the infection). Cell type and time point are not known. Material: PBMCs or a T cell subset sorted from them (not recorded which). The rearrangement links TRBV10-3 to TRBJ2-1; TRBD1 or TRBD2 may be the D gene (7 bases each). CDR3 bases: TGTGCCACCAGGGGGGGGGCGAGCGGGCCCCACAATGAGCAGTTCTTC. Its protein product is CATRGGASGPHNEQFF.